A single T cell receptor (beta chain) is shown here with its context. Its antigen remains unknown. The CDR3 covers 15 residues. Germline V gives CDR1 MNHEY, CDR2 SVGAGI. V was pared by 7 bases and J by 3 bases, with 15 bases between. The method was immunoSEQ multiplex PCR; TCRdb's version includes in-frame clones alone and lacks a portion of them. This sample has about 58,000 clones; roughly nine tenths occur once, and the top ten carry 0.75% to 0.9%. This sample is part of a study of OX40 agonist ivuxolimab in advanced cancers. Study summary: Patients received ivuxolimab, an agonistic anti-OX40 (CD134) antibody.

Study-level findings and limits: Both CD4+ and CD8+ T cell populations in blood had undergone clonal expansion by week 6 at 0.1 to 3.0 mg/kg. CD8+ T cells were the subset that, on average, had more expanded clones than CD4+.

The clonotype comes from an adult with an advanced solid tumor such as melanoma, head and neck, liver or kidney cancer. The sample here was CD4+ or CD8+ T cells sorted from blood, taken in a trial of the OX40 agonist ivuxolimab. The chain carries TRBV6-5 and TRBJ1-4; the D is unclear. The CDR3 bases are TGTGCCAGCACCAACCGGAGGCTCGCTAATGAAAAACTGTTTTTT. This encodes CASTNRRLANEKLFF.